This T cell receptor beta chain was observed in a study of blood T cells in healthy people across ages. Primed by a sample-barcoded 5' primer and a J-beta primer mix, a second PCR proceeded for about 7 to 11 cycles. TCRdb recomputed calls from the 5' RACE reads with MiXCR, one row per CDR3 protein. The sample carries 1.5 million to 2 million distinct CDR3 sequences, approximately 28% recorded once. This CDR3 is built from 16 residues. Germline CDR1 and CDR2: SGHVS and FNYEAQ. The ends were cut back, 5 bases at V and 3 bases at J, with 17 bases in the middle. This clonotype was detected many times. Its cognate antigen is unknown. Overall study findings and caveats: Long-lived donors carried more naive CD4+ cells and greater diversity than aged donors. As age increased, TCR beta diversity per million T cells fell in a roughly linear fashion.

The sequence was collected from a woman under 40 in good health. The chain is built from TRBV7-6 and TRBJ2-1, with TRBD1 as a possible D gene (6 bases). The specimen was blood. The CDR3 nucleotides read TGTGCCAGCAGCCCTCAGAATGGGGGCGTCTACAATGAGCAGTTCTTC. It encodes CASSPQNGGVYNEQFF.